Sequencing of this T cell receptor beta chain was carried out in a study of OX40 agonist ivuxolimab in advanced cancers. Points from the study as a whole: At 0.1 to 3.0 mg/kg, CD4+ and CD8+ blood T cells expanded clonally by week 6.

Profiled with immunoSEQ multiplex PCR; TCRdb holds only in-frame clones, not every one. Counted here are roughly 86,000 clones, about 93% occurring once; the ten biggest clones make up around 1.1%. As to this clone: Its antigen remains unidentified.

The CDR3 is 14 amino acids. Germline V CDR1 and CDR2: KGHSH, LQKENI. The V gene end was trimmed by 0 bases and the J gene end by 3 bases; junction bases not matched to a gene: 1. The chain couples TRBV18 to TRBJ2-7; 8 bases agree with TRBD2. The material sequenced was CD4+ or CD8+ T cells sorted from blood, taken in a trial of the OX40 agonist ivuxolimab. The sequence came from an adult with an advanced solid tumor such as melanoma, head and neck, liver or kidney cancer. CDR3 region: CASSPPGLGYEQYF. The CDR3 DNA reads TGTGCCAGCTCACCACCGGGACTAGGCTACGAGCAGTACTTC. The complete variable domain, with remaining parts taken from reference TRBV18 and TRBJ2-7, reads NAGVMQNPRHLVRRRGQEARLRCSPMKGHSHVYWYRQLPEEGLKFMVYLQKENIIDESGMPKERFSAEFPKEGPSILRIQQVVRGDSAAYFCASSPPGLGYEQYFGPGTRLTVT.